This is a list of T cell receptor beta chains from one sample in a study of blood T cell repertoires in COVID-19. Generated by immunoSEQ multiplex PCR, the TCRdb table keeps only in-frame clones and is missing some. The sample holds approximately 140,000 clones, about four fifths seen once. Sequenced: peripheral blood. These receptors originate from a human donor with acute or convalescent COVID-19. The donor label of this sample is uncertain. Both conserved end residues are part of each CDR3. Each record gives: D gene, V gene, J gene, clone size, CDR3 protein, CDR3 DNA. A D gene is named only where the DNA matches it firmly. Rows may omit the clone size; those that give it use once, few, many or a size class.

d_gene: -
v_gene: TRBV2
j_gene: TRBJ1-3
abundance: -
CDR3aa: CASSGAILRGRNTIYF
CDR3nt: TGTGCCAGCAGTGGCGCCATCTTGAGGGGGAGAAACACCATATATTTT

d_gene: TRBD1
v_gene: TRBV7-2
j_gene: TRBJ2-6
abundance: -
CDR3aa: CASSLAGGQGAPGANVLTF
CDR3nt: TGTGCCAGCAGCTTAGCGGGGGGACAGGGGGCGCCGGGGGCCAACGTCCTGACTTTC

d_gene: -
v_gene: TRBV4-2
j_gene: TRBJ1-6
abundance: once
CDR3aa: CASSPILSGSPLHF
CDR3nt: TGTGCCAGCAGCCCTATACTCTCGGGTTCACCCCTCCACTTT

d_gene: TRBD1
v_gene: TRBV18
j_gene: TRBJ1-3
abundance: -
CDR3aa: CASSTVKGTDGNTIYF
CDR3nt: TGTGCCAGCTCAACTGTGAAAGGGACAGATGGAAACACCATATATTTT

d_gene: -
v_gene: TRBV19
j_gene: TRBJ2-1
abundance: -
CDR3aa: CASSPLGGSSYNEQFF
CDR3nt: TGTGCCAGTAGTCCGTTAGGAGGGAGCTCCTACAATGAGCAGTTCTTC

d_gene: TRBD1
v_gene: TRBV3-1/TRBV3-2
j_gene: TRBJ1-3
abundance: -
CDR3aa: CASSQGRTGGNTIYF
CDR3nt: TGTGCCAGCAGCCAAGGAAGGACAGGTGGAAACACCATATATTTT

d_gene: TRBD1
v_gene: TRBV7-2
j_gene: TRBJ2-3
abundance: -
CDR3aa: CASSLGDRGSSTDTQYF
CDR3nt: TGTGCCAGCAGCTTAGGGGACAGGGGATCTAGCACAGATACGCAGTATTTT

d_gene: TRBD2
v_gene: TRBV27
j_gene: TRBJ2-7
abundance: -
CDR3aa: CASSWDWTSVSKQYF
CDR3nt: TGTGCCAGCAGTTGGGACTGGACTAGTGTTTCCAAGCAGTACTTC

d_gene: TRBD2
v_gene: TRBV5-5
j_gene: TRBJ2-1
abundance: -
CDR3aa: CASSGRTSGGLNEQFF
CDR3nt: TGTGCCAGCAGCGGGAGGACTAGCGGGGGGTTAAATGAGCAGTTCTTC

d_gene: TRBD2
v_gene: TRBV27
j_gene: TRBJ2-5
abundance: -
CDR3aa: CASSFLAGGPSQETQYF
CDR3nt: TGTGCCAGCAGTTTCCTAGCGGGGGGGCCTAGCCAAGAGACCCAGTACTTC

d_gene: TRBD1
v_gene: TRBV7-2
j_gene: TRBJ1-5
abundance: -
CDR3aa: CASSFRDRVNQPQHF
CDR3nt: TGTGCCAGCAGCTTTCGGGACAGGGTCAATCAGCCCCAGCATTTT

d_gene: TRBD1
v_gene: TRBV11-2
j_gene: TRBJ2-5
abundance: -
CDR3aa: CASSSTGEETQYF
CDR3nt: TGTGCCAGCAGCTCTACAGGGGAAGAGACCCAGTACTTC

d_gene: TRBD1
v_gene: TRBV6-5
j_gene: TRBJ1-6
abundance: -
CDR3aa: CASSLGTGSSPLHF
CDR3nt: TGTGCCAGCAGTCTAGGGACAGGATCTTCACCCCTCCACTTT

d_gene: -
v_gene: TRBV5-6
j_gene: TRBJ2-7
abundance: -
CDR3aa: CASSLEGQGFYEQYF
CDR3nt: TGTGCCAGCAGCTTGGAGGGCCAGGGATTCTACGAGCAGTACTTC

d_gene: -
v_gene: TRBV5-4
j_gene: TRBJ2-3
abundance: -
CDR3aa: CASSLPRGTHTDTQYF
CDR3nt: TGTGCCAGCAGCCTCCCCCGGGGGACCCACACAGATACGCAGTATTTT

d_gene: TRBD1
v_gene: TRBV19
j_gene: TRBJ1-2
abundance: -
CDR3aa: CASQRDREGDGYTF
CDR3nt: TGTGCCAGTCAAAGGGACAGGGAAGGAGATGGCTACACCTTC

d_gene: TRBD1
v_gene: TRBV13
j_gene: TRBJ2-7
abundance: -
CDR3aa: CASSSGSQFRDRGYEQYF
CDR3nt: TGTGCCAGCAGCTCCGGCTCCCAATTCCGGGACAGGGGCTACGAGCAGTACTTC

d_gene: -
v_gene: TRBV19
j_gene: TRBJ2-3
abundance: -
CDR3aa: CASRPRGIGTDTQYF
CDR3nt: TGTGCCAGTAGGCCAAGGGGGATAGGCACAGATACGCAGTATTTT

d_gene: -
v_gene: TRBV2
j_gene: TRBJ1-2
abundance: once
CDR3aa: CASSDRQTNYGYTF
CDR3nt: TGTGCCAGCAGTGATAGACAGACTAACTATGGCTACACCTTC

d_gene: -
v_gene: TRBV19
j_gene: TRBJ1-2
abundance: -
CDR3aa: CASTRDSGDYGYTF
CDR3nt: TGTGCCAGTACCCGGGACTCCGGGGACTATGGCTACACCTTC

d_gene: TRBD1
v_gene: TRBV7-2
j_gene: TRBJ1-2
abundance: -
CDR3aa: CASSSPPDRAASYTF
CDR3nt: TGTGCCAGCAGCTCCCCACCCGACAGGGCCGCCAGCTACACCTTC

d_gene: -
v_gene: TRBV19
j_gene: TRBJ1-6
abundance: few
CDR3aa: CASRLGRAYNSPLHF
CDR3nt: TGTGCCAGTAGACTGGGGCGAGCTTATAATTCACCCCTCCACTTT

d_gene: -
v_gene: TRBV7-2
j_gene: TRBJ1-3
abundance: -
CDR3aa: CASSLFSGSGNTIYF
CDR3nt: TGTGCCAGCAGCTTATTCTCGGGCTCTGGAAACACCATATATTTT

d_gene: -
v_gene: TRBV18
j_gene: TRBJ2-2
abundance: -
CDR3aa: CASSLERLNTGELFF
CDR3nt: TGTGCCAGCTCACTCGAGCGCTTGAACACCGGGGAGCTGTTTTTT

d_gene: -
v_gene: TRBV5-6
j_gene: TRBJ2-5
abundance: -
CDR3aa: CASSLFIGLAAQYF
CDR3nt: TGTGCCAGCAGCCTATTCATTGGGTTGGCGGCCCAGTACTTC

d_gene: TRBD1
v_gene: TRBV9
j_gene: TRBJ1-2
abundance: -
CDR3aa: CASSVDTGTVGGYTF
CDR3nt: TGTGCCAGCAGCGTAGATACCGGGACAGTGGGCGGCTACACCTTC

d_gene: -
v_gene: TRBV27
j_gene: TRBJ2-3
abundance: -
CDR3aa: CASKADRSTDTQYF
CDR3nt: TGTGCCAGCAAAGCAGACAGGAGCACAGATACGCAGTATTTT

d_gene: TRBD2
v_gene: TRBV4-2
j_gene: TRBJ2-1
abundance: once
CDR3aa: CASSQTSGGIDEQFF
CDR3nt: TGTGCCAGCAGCCAGACTAGCGGGGGGATCGATGAGCAGTTCTTC

d_gene: TRBD1
v_gene: TRBV7-9
j_gene: TRBJ1-4
abundance: -
CDR3aa: CASRDRVDEKLFF
CDR3nt: TGTGCCAGCAGAGACAGGGTCGACGAAAAACTGTTTTTT

d_gene: -
v_gene: TRBV6-1
j_gene: TRBJ1-5
abundance: -
CDR3aa: CASSEPGAYSNQPQHF
CDR3nt: TGTGCCAGCAGTGAACCAGGGGCTTATAGCAATCAGCCCCAGCATTTT

d_gene: -
v_gene: TRBV19
j_gene: TRBJ1-5
abundance: -
CDR3aa: CASSIGGRVGNQPQHF
CDR3nt: TGTGCCAGTAGTATAGGGGGCAGGGTGGGCAATCAGCCCCAGCATTTT

d_gene: TRBD1
v_gene: TRBV6-2/TRBV6-3
j_gene: TRBJ1-6
abundance: -
CDR3aa: CASSYRTGGNSPLHF
CDR3nt: TGTGCCAGCAGTTACCGGACAGGTGGAAATTCACCCCTCCACTTT

d_gene: -
v_gene: TRBV29-1
j_gene: TRBJ1-5
abundance: -
CDR3aa: CSVGQAGNQPQHF
CDR3nt: TGCAGCGTTGGACAGGCGGGCAATCAGCCCCAGCATTTT

d_gene: -
v_gene: TRBV30
j_gene: TRBJ2-3
abundance: -
CDR3aa: CAWSPPGRYSTDTQYF
CDR3nt: TGTGCCTGGAGTCCGCCAGGCAGATACTCCACAGATACGCAGTATTTT

d_gene: -
v_gene: TRBV10-3
j_gene: TRBJ1-3
abundance: -
CDR3aa: CAISEAYATIYF
CDR3nt: TGTGCCATCAGTGAGGCCTACGCAACCATATATTTT

d_gene: TRBD1
v_gene: TRBV29-1
j_gene: TRBJ1-1
abundance: once
CDR3aa: CSVDRTGGGTEAFF
CDR3nt: TGCAGCGTAGACCGGACAGGGGGCGGGACTGAAGCTTTCTTT

d_gene: TRBD1
v_gene: TRBV6-5
j_gene: TRBJ2-7
abundance: few
CDR3aa: CASRSQGATYEQYF
CDR3nt: TGTGCCAGCAGATCTCAGGGGGCTACTTACGAGCAGTACTTC

d_gene: -
v_gene: TRBV5-3
j_gene: TRBJ2-3
abundance: once
CDR3aa: CARSFEGCTDTQYF
CDR3nt: TGTGCCAGAAGCTTCGAGGGATGCACAGATACGCAGTATTTT

d_gene: -
v_gene: TRBV7-2
j_gene: TRBJ1-2
abundance: few
CDR3aa: CASSLRDRRDWGYTF
CDR3nt: TGTGCCAGCAGCTTACGCGACAGACGCGATTGGGGCTACACCTTC

d_gene: -
v_gene: TRBV19
j_gene: TRBJ2-7
abundance: -
CDR3aa: CASGTGQLYEQYF
CDR3nt: TGTGCTTCGGGGACCGGACAGCTATACGAGCAGTACTTC

d_gene: TRBD1
v_gene: TRBV6-7
j_gene: TRBJ1-5
abundance: few
CDR3aa: CASRATGGNQPQHF
CDR3nt: TGTGCCAGCAGAGCAACAGGGGGCAATCAGCCCCAGCATTTT

d_gene: -
v_gene: TRBV5-6
j_gene: TRBJ1-3
abundance: -
CDR3aa: CASSLAMGNTIYF
CDR3nt: TGTGCCAGCAGCTTGGCCATGGGAAACACCATATATTTT

d_gene: TRBD2
v_gene: TRBV19
j_gene: TRBJ2-5
abundance: -
CDR3aa: CASSEAGGLETQYF
CDR3nt: TGTGCCAGCAGCGAAGCGGGGGGGCTGGAGACCCAGTACTTC

d_gene: -
v_gene: TRBV3-1/TRBV3-2
j_gene: TRBJ2-7
abundance: -
CDR3aa: CASSVRPRAEQYF
CDR3nt: TGTGCCAGCAGCGTACGGCCGCGGGCTGAGCAGTACTTC

d_gene: -
v_gene: TRBV2
j_gene: TRBJ1-5
abundance: -
CDR3aa: CASSEMQGYQPQHF
CDR3nt: TGTGCCAGCAGTGAGATGCAGGGCTATCAGCCCCAGCATTTT

d_gene: -
v_gene: TRBV4-1
j_gene: TRBJ2-1
abundance: -
CDR3aa: CASSQDPGIHIYNEQFF
CDR3nt: TGCGCCAGCAGCCAAGATCCCGGGATCCACATCTACAATGAGCAGTTCTTC

d_gene: TRBD1
v_gene: TRBV3-1/TRBV3-2
j_gene: TRBJ1-2
abundance: -
CDR3aa: CASSPPDRGRGYTF
CDR3nt: TGTGCCAGCAGCCCTCCCGACAGGGGGCGAGGCTACACCTTC

d_gene: TRBD1
v_gene: TRBV7-3
j_gene: TRBJ1-2
abundance: -
CDR3aa: CASSLPGQGSGYTF
CDR3nt: TGTGCCAGCAGCCTCCCGGGACAGGGATCTGGCTACACCTTC